This T cell receptor beta chain was documented in a study of neurological immune-mediated disorders. Study results and limitations: Whereas HTLV-1-associated myelopathy showed the most TCR clonal expansion, multiple sclerosis showed the least, with levels below those of healthy controls. Sharing of CDR3 amino acid sequences among expanded clones across subjects was absent, suggesting private repertoires in all groups.

5'RACE employing 10-nucleotide random UMIs yielded the cDNA. TCRdb re-derived calls from the 5' RACE reads in MiXCR, one entry per CDR3 protein. The data show more than 50,000 distinct CDR3 sequences, 3% to 4% seen once. The CDR3 is 12 residues long. From germline, CDR1 is SQVTM and CDR2 ANQGSEA. V was clipped by 6 bases and J by 5 bases; unmatched bases: 6. Details on this clonotype: Its cognate antigen is unknown.

Unsorted libraries were derived from 2 million PBMCs stored at -80 C. V usage is TRBV29-1 and J usage is TRBJ1-2; 7 bases are a match to TRBD1. The specimen was PBMCs. This clonotype was sampled from a woman aged 45-65 years with multiple sclerosis. CDR3 bases: TGCAGCGTACAGGGGACCCCATATGGCTACACCTTC. Translating it yields CSVQGTPYGYTF.